The rows below give T cell receptor beta chains drawn from one sample of a study of blood T cell repertoires in COVID-19. Profiling relied on immunoSEQ multiplex PCR, and the TCRdb table lists in-frame clones only, not all of them. This table has roughly 280,000 clones, approximately 86% appearing once. The sample comprised peripheral blood. These receptor sequences come from a middle-aged man with active or convalescent COVID-19. Each CDR3 is given with its conserved first and last residue. The order of the fields is clone size, D gene, V gene, J gene, CDR3 protein, CDR3 DNA. The D gene is left open where the match is weak. The size entry is marked missing in some rows and otherwise reads once, few, many or a size class.

clone size: -
D gene: -
V gene: TRBV12-3/TRBV12-4
J gene: TRBJ1-2
CDR3 protein: CASSPGYYGYTF
CDR3 DNA: TGTGCCAGCAGTCCAGGCTACTATGGCTACACCTTC

clone size: -
D gene: -
V gene: TRBV6-5
J gene: TRBJ2-5
CDR3 protein: CASSYSTLAAQETQYF
CDR3 DNA: TGTGCCAGCAGTTACTCGACGTTAGCGGCCCAAGAGACCCAGTACTTC

clone size: -
D gene: TRBD1
V gene: TRBV9
J gene: TRBJ1-6
CDR3 protein: CASSADRGQNSPLHF
CDR3 DNA: TGTGCCAGCAGCGCAGACAGGGGGCAAAATTCACCCCTCCACTTT

clone size: -
D gene: -
V gene: TRBV28
J gene: TRBJ2-5
CDR3 protein: CASSLGFGGAVHQETQYF
CDR3 DNA: TGTGCCAGCAGCTTGGGGTTTGGGGGGGCGGTGCACCAAGAGACCCAGTACTTC

clone size: -
D gene: -
V gene: TRBV6-5
J gene: TRBJ1-2
CDR3 protein: CASSPTERYGYTF
CDR3 DNA: TGTGCCAGCAGTCCCACCGAGCGTTATGGCTACACCTTC

clone size: -
D gene: -
V gene: TRBV27
J gene: TRBJ1-6
CDR3 protein: CASSFSSSSYNSPLHF
CDR3 DNA: TGTGCCAGCAGTTTCTCCTCTAGCTCCTATAATTCACCCCTCCACTTT

clone size: -
D gene: -
V gene: TRBV6-1
J gene: TRBJ2-7
CDR3 protein: CASSEQQGSFSEQYF
CDR3 DNA: TGTGCCAGCAGTGAACAACAGGGTTCGTTCTCCGAGCAGTACTTC

clone size: -
D gene: -
V gene: TRBV28
J gene: TRBJ2-4
CDR3 protein: CASSPHEYVQNIQYF
CDR3 DNA: TGTGCCAGCAGTCCCCACGAGTATGTCCAAAACATTCAGTACTTC

clone size: -
D gene: -
V gene: TRBV19
J gene: TRBJ2-1
CDR3 protein: CATRSVGVGNEQFF
CDR3 DNA: TGTGCCACCCGGTCCGTGGGAGTAGGTAATGAGCAGTTCTTC

clone size: -
D gene: TRBD2
V gene: TRBV15
J gene: TRBJ2-7
CDR3 protein: CATSLAGLLGYEQYF
CDR3 DNA: TGTGCCACCAGCTTAGCGGGATTATTGGGCTACGAGCAGTACTTC

clone size: -
D gene: -
V gene: TRBV4-2
J gene: TRBJ2-5
CDR3 protein: CASSQEERSGETQYF
CDR3 DNA: TGTGCCAGCAGCCAAGAGGAGCGGAGCGGGGAGACCCAGTACTTC

clone size: once
D gene: -
V gene: TRBV27
J gene: TRBJ2-7
CDR3 protein: CASSLRPPDSSYEQYF
CDR3 DNA: TGTGCCAGCAGTTTAAGGCCCCCGGACAGTTCCTACGAGCAGTACTTC

clone size: -
D gene: TRBD2
V gene: TRBV30
J gene: TRBJ2-5
CDR3 protein: CAWGTSGETQYF
CDR3 DNA: TGTGCCTGGGGGACTAGTGGGGAGACCCAGTACTTC

clone size: once
D gene: -
V gene: TRBV6-6
J gene: TRBJ1-4
CDR3 protein: CATREVPTNEKLFF
CDR3 DNA: TGTGCCACCAGGGAGGTTCCAACTAATGAAAAACTGTTTTTT

clone size: -
D gene: TRBD1
V gene: TRBV19
J gene: TRBJ1-1
CDR3 protein: CASSTRGARRGTEAFF
CDR3 DNA: TGTGCCAGTAGTACCAGGGGGGCGCGAAGGGGAACTGAAGCTTTCTTT

clone size: -
D gene: TRBD1
V gene: TRBV5-6
J gene: TRBJ2-7
CDR3 protein: CASSLLRGTGEEFDEQYF
CDR3 DNA: TGTGCCAGCAGCTTACTTCGCGGGACAGGGGAGGAGTTTGACGAGCAGTACTTC

clone size: -
D gene: TRBD1
V gene: TRBV6-4
J gene: TRBJ2-2
CDR3 protein: CASRRDRGTGELFF
CDR3 DNA: TGTGCCAGCAGACGGGACAGGGGCACCGGGGAGCTGTTTTTT

clone size: -
D gene: -
V gene: TRBV6-5
J gene: TRBJ1-1
CDR3 protein: CASSYRHGTEAFF
CDR3 DNA: TGTGCCAGCAGTTACCGACACGGCACTGAAGCTTTCTTT

clone size: -
D gene: -
V gene: TRBV5-1
J gene: TRBJ2-3
CDR3 protein: CASSLAWDSRILTDTQYF
CDR3 DNA: TGCGCCAGCAGCTTGGCTTGGGACTCAAGAATCCTCACAGATACGCAGTATTTT

clone size: -
D gene: -
V gene: TRBV7-2
J gene: TRBJ2-7
CDR3 protein: CASSSPVSYEQYF
CDR3 DNA: TGTGCCAGCAGCTCCCCGGTATCCTACGAGCAGTACTTC

clone size: -
D gene: TRBD2
V gene: TRBV10-1
J gene: TRBJ2-7
CDR3 protein: CASSEGWASGSDEQYF
CDR3 DNA: TGCGCCAGCAGTGAAGGGTGGGCTAGCGGGAGCGATGAGCAGTACTTC

clone size: -
D gene: -
V gene: TRBV7-3
J gene: TRBJ2-5
CDR3 protein: CASSLSGVGETQYF
CDR3 DNA: TGTGCCAGCAGCCTCTCGGGGGTTGGAGAGACCCAGTACTTC

clone size: -
D gene: -
V gene: TRBV3-1/TRBV3-2
J gene: TRBJ1-5
CDR3 protein: CASSRAPGEGQPQHF
CDR3 DNA: TGTGCCAGCAGCCGCGCGCCAGGGGAGGGTCAGCCCCAGCATTTT

clone size: -
D gene: TRBD1
V gene: TRBV6-1
J gene: TRBJ2-5
CDR3 protein: CASSEVGTGRFGETQYF
CDR3 DNA: TGTGCCAGCAGTGAAGTGGGGACAGGGCGGTTCGGAGAGACCCAGTACTTC

clone size: medium-sized
D gene: -
V gene: TRBV3-1/TRBV3-2
J gene: TRBJ2-1
CDR3 protein: CASSQDSGLPDNEQFF
CDR3 DNA: TGTGCCAGCAGCCAAGATTCCGGACTACCAGACAATGAGCAGTTCTTC

clone size: -
D gene: -
V gene: TRBV19
J gene: TRBJ2-7
CDR3 protein: CARRLLDYEQYF
CDR3 DNA: TGTGCCAGAAGACTATTGGACTACGAGCAGTACTTC

clone size: -
D gene: -
V gene: TRBV6-1
J gene: TRBJ1-2
CDR3 protein: CASSEVGRTYGYTF
CDR3 DNA: TGTGCCAGCAGTGAAGTGGGCAGAACCTATGGCTACACCTTC

clone size: -
D gene: -
V gene: TRBV5-1
J gene: TRBJ2-7
CDR3 protein: CASSLTQGYEQYF
CDR3 DNA: TGCGCCAGCAGCTTGACCCAGGGGTACGAGCAGTACTTC

clone size: -
D gene: -
V gene: TRBV5-1
J gene: TRBJ2-6
CDR3 protein: CASRTVGEAGANVLTF
CDR3 DNA: TGCGCCAGCAGAACCGTGGGGGAGGCTGGGGCCAACGTCCTGACTTTC

clone size: -
D gene: TRBD1
V gene: TRBV15
J gene: TRBJ1-2
CDR3 protein: CATSEGADLSYGYTF
CDR3 DNA: TGTGCCACCAGCGAGGGGGCGGACCTCTCCTATGGCTACACCTTC

clone size: -
D gene: -
V gene: TRBV9
J gene: TRBJ2-3
CDR3 protein: CASSPRQDPGDTQYF
CDR3 DNA: TGTGCCAGCAGCCCCCGACAGGACCCGGGAGATACGCAGTATTTT

clone size: -
D gene: -
V gene: TRBV4-2
J gene: TRBJ1-4
CDR3 protein: CASSQDPSGNEKLFF
CDR3 DNA: TGTGCCAGCAGCCAAGATCCATCGGGGAATGAAAAACTGTTTTTT

clone size: -
D gene: TRBD1
V gene: TRBV2
J gene: TRBJ2-1
CDR3 protein: CASKTGAPSYNEQFF
CDR3 DNA: TGTGCCAGCAAGACAGGGGCCCCCTCTTACAATGAGCAGTTCTTC

clone size: -
D gene: TRBD1
V gene: TRBV5-5
J gene: TRBJ1-6
CDR3 protein: CASSGDRGTGVSPLHF
CDR3 DNA: TGTGCCAGCAGCGGTGACCGCGGGACAGGGGTATCGCCCCTCCACTTT

clone size: -
D gene: -
V gene: TRBV27
J gene: TRBJ2-7
CDR3 protein: CASSRPGLQTYEQYF
CDR3 DNA: TGTGCCAGCAGCCGTCCGGGACTTCAAACCTACGAGCAGTACTTC

clone size: -
D gene: -
V gene: TRBV28
J gene: TRBJ1-1
CDR3 protein: CASSLQGGETEAFF
CDR3 DNA: TGTGCCAGCAGTTTACAGGGTGGTGAGACTGAAGCTTTCTTT

clone size: -
D gene: -
V gene: TRBV19
J gene: TRBJ1-1
CDR3 protein: CASDSASEAFF
CDR3 DNA: TGTGCCTCTGACAGCGCCTCGGAAGCTTTCTTT

clone size: -
D gene: -
V gene: TRBV3-1/TRBV3-2
J gene: TRBJ1-1
CDR3 protein: CASSPTTGNTEAFF
CDR3 DNA: TGTGCCAGCAGCCCTACAACAGGGAACACTGAAGCTTTCTTT

clone size: once
D gene: -
V gene: TRBV19
J gene: TRBJ1-4
CDR3 protein: CASKSPQANEKLFF
CDR3 DNA: TGTGCCAGTAAATCCCCGCAGGCCAATGAAAAACTGTTTTTT

clone size: -
D gene: -
V gene: TRBV19
J gene: TRBJ2-5
CDR3 protein: CASSIGRETQYF
CDR3 DNA: TGTGCCAGTAGTATTGGGAGAGAGACCCAGTACTTC

clone size: -
D gene: TRBD1
V gene: TRBV11-3
J gene: TRBJ2-7
CDR3 protein: CASSARQGSSGYEQYF
CDR3 DNA: TGTGCCAGCAGCGCCCGACAGGGGTCGTCGGGCTACGAGCAGTACTTC

clone size: -
D gene: -
V gene: TRBV7-6
J gene: TRBJ1-1
CDR3 protein: CASSLGLSTEAFF
CDR3 DNA: TGTGCCAGCAGCCTCGGACTGTCCACTGAAGCTTTCTTT

clone size: -
D gene: TRBD1
V gene: TRBV19
J gene: TRBJ1-4
CDR3 protein: CASSIRDRDEKLFF
CDR3 DNA: TGTGCCAGTAGTATCCGGGACAGGGACGAAAAACTGTTTTTT

clone size: -
D gene: TRBD2
V gene: TRBV24-1
J gene: TRBJ2-2
CDR3 protein: CATSGASGSDVITGELFF
CDR3 DNA: TGTGCCACCAGTGGAGCTAGCGGGAGTGATGTAATAACCGGGGAGCTGTTTTTT

clone size: few
D gene: TRBD1
V gene: TRBV4-1
J gene: TRBJ2-7
CDR3 protein: CASRAWDRDYEQYF
CDR3 DNA: TGCGCCAGCAGGGCTTGGGACAGGGATTACGAGCAGTACTTC

clone size: -
D gene: TRBD2
V gene: TRBV7-2
J gene: TRBJ2-5
CDR3 protein: CASSLALTSGGAETQYF
CDR3 DNA: TGTGCCAGCAGCTTAGCCCTAACCTCGGGGGGGGCCGAGACCCAGTACTTC

clone size: once
D gene: TRBD1
V gene: TRBV5-4
J gene: TRBJ1-2
CDR3 protein: CASSLEGGAYGYTF
CDR3 DNA: TGTGCCAGCAGCTTGGAAGGGGGCGCCTATGGCTACACCTTC

clone size: -
D gene: TRBD1
V gene: TRBV19
J gene: TRBJ1-1
CDR3 protein: CASSIGQGAVAFF
CDR3 DNA: TGTGCCAGTAGTATAGGACAGGGAGCGGTCGCTTTCTTT

clone size: -
D gene: TRBD2
V gene: TRBV15
J gene: TRBJ2-2
CDR3 protein: CATGLAGVSSGELFF
CDR3 DNA: TGTGCCACTGGACTAGCGGGGGTCTCCAGTGGGGAGCTGTTTTTT

clone size: -
D gene: TRBD1
V gene: TRBV5-1
J gene: TRBJ2-3
CDR3 protein: CASSSLTGVTDTQYF
CDR3 DNA: TGCGCCAGCAGCTCCCTCACAGGGGTTACAGATACGCAGTATTTT

clone size: -
D gene: TRBD2
V gene: TRBV6-6
J gene: TRBJ2-1
CDR3 protein: CASELAGAGRWNEQFF
CDR3 DNA: TGTGCCAGCGAGTTGGCGGGAGCCGGCCGCTGGAATGAGCAGTTCTTC

clone size: -
D gene: TRBD1
V gene: TRBV7-9
J gene: TRBJ1-4
CDR3 protein: CASRRTGENEKLFF
CDR3 DNA: TGTGCCAGCCGCCGGACAGGGGAAAATGAAAAACTGTTTTTT

clone size: -
D gene: TRBD1
V gene: TRBV6-5
J gene: TRBJ1-5
CDR3 protein: CASLLGTGGQPQHF
CDR3 DNA: TGTGCCAGCCTACTCGGGACAGGGGGTCAGCCCCAGCATTTT

clone size: once
D gene: -
V gene: TRBV6-6
J gene: TRBJ1-1
CDR3 protein: CASSLEGRVNTEAFF
CDR3 DNA: TGTGCCAGCAGTTTAGAGGGAAGGGTGAACACTGAAGCTTTCTTT

clone size: -
D gene: -
V gene: TRBV2
J gene: TRBJ1-2
CDR3 protein: CASSVLGYNYGYTF
CDR3 DNA: TGTGCCAGCAGTGTCTTGGGCTATAACTATGGCTACACCTTC